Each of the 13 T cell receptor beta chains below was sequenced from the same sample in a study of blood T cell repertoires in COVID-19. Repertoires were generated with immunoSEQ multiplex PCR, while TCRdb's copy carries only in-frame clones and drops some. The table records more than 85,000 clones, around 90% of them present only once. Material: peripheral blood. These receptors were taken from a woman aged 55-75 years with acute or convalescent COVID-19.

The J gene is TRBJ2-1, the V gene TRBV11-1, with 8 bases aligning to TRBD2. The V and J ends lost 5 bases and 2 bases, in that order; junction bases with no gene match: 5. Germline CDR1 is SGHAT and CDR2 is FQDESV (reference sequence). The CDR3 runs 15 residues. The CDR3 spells CASSPRGGAYNEQFF. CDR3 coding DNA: TGTGCCAGCAGCCCACGGGGGGGGGCCTACAATGAGCAGTTCTTC. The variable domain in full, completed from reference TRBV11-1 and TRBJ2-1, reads EAEVAQSPRYKITEKSQAVAFWCDPISGHATLYWYRQILGQGPELLVQFQDESVVDDSQLPKDRFSAERLKGVDSTLKIQPAELGDSAMYLCASSPRGGAYNEQFFGPGTRLTVL.

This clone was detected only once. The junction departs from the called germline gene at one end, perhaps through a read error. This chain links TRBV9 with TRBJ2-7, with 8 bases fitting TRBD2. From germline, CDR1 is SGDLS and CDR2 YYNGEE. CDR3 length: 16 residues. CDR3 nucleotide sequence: TGTGCCAGCCTCCAAGCTGAGGGACTAGACTCCCACGAGCAGTACTTC. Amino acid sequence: CASLQAEGLDSHEQYF. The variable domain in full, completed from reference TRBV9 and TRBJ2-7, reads DSGVTQTPKHLITATGQRVTLRCSPRSGDLSVYWYQQSLDQGLQFLIQYYNGEERAKGNILERFSAQQFPDLHSELNLSSLELGDSALYFCASLQAEGLDSHEQYFGPGTRLTVT.

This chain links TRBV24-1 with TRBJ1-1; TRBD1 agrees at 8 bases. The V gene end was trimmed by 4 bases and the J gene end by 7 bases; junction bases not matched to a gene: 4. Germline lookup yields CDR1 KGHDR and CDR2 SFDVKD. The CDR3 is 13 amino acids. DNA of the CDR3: TGTGCCACCAGTGACACGACAGGGGTTGAAGCTTTCTTT. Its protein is CATSDTTGVEAFF.

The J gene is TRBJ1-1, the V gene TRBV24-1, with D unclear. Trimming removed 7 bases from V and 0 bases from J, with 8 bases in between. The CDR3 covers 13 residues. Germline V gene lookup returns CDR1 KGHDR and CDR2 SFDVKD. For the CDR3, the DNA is TGTGCCACCAGATCACAGCTGAACACTGAAGCTTTCTTT. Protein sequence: CATRSQLNTEAFF.

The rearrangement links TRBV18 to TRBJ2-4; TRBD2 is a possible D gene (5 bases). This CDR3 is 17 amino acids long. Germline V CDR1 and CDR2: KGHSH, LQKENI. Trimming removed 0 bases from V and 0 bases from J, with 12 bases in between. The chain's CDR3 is CASSPPNQRLAKNIQYF. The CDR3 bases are TGTGCCAGCTCACCACCGAACCAGCGGTTAGCCAAAAACATTCAGTACTTC. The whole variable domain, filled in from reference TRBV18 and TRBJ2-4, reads NAGVMQNPRHLVRRRGQEARLRCSPMKGHSHVYWYRQLPEEGLKFMVYLQKENIIDESGMPKERFSAEFPKEGPSILRIQQVVRGDSAAYFCASSPPNQRLAKNIQYFGAGTRLSVL.

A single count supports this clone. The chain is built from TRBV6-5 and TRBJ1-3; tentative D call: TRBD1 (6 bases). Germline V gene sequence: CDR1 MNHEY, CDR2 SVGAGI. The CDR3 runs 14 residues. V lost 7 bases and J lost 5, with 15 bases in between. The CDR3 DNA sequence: TGTGCCAGCACCGAGGGGGGGTTGAGAAACACCATATATTTT. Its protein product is CASTEGGLRNTIYF.

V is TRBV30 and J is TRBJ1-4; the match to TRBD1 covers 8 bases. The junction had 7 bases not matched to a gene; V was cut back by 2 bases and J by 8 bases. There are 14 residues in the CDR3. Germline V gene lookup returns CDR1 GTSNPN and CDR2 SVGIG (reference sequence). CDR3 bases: TGTGCCTGGAGTCCGACAGGGGCAGAAGAAAAACTGTTTTTT. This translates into CAWSPTGAEEKLFF.

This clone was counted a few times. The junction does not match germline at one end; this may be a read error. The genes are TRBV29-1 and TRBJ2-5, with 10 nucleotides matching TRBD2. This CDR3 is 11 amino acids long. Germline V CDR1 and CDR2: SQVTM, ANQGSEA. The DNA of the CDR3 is TGCAGCGTTTCAACTAGCGGGAAATTTCACTTC. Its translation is CSVSTSGKFHF.

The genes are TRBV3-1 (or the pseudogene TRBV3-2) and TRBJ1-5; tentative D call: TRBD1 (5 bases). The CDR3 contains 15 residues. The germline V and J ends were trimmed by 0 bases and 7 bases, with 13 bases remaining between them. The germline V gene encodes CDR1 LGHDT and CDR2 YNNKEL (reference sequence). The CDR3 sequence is CASSQEGGATQPQHF. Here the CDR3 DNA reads TGTGCCAGCAGCCAAGAGGGAGGGGCGACGCAGCCCCAGCATTTT.

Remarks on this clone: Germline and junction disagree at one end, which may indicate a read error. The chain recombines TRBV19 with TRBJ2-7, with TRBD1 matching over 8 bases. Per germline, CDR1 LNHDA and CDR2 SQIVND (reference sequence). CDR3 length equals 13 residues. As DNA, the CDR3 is TGTGCAAGTACGGTGACAGGGGACGGCGAGCAGTACTTC. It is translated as CASTVTGDGEQYF.

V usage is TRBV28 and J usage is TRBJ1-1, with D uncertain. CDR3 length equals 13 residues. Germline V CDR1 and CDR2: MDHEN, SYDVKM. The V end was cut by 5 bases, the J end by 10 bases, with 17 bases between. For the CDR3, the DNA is TGTGCCAGCAGTATCTCTCTTTCCGGGAGAGCTTTCTTT. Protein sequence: CASSISLSGRAFF.

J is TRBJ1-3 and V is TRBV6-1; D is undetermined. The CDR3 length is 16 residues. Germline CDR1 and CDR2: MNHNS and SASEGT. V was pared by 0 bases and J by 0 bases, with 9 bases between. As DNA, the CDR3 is TGTGCCAGCAGTGAAGCGTTATCAGGCTCTGGAAACACCATATATTTT. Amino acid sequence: CASSEALSGSGNTIYF.

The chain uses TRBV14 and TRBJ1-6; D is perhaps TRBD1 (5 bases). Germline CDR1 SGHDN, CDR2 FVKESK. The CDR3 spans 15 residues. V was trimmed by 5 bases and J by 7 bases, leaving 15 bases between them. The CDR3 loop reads CASSIRGLRNSPLHF. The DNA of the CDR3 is TGTGCCAGCAGCATTCGGGGACTGAGAAATTCACCCCTCCACTTT.